This TCR beta chain was captured by sequencing in a study of T cell changes during pregnancy in multiple sclerosis. Measured with immunoSEQ multiplex PCR; TCRdb has only the in-frame clones, and not every one. The table lists roughly 48,000 clones, about 94% of them singletons. This material consisted of CD4+ T cells from peripheral blood mononuclear cells, taken in the first trimester of pregnancy. The clonotype was recovered from a female donor with multiple sclerosis, enrolled in a pregnancy study.

CDR3 sequence reads: CASSVLITSGANTGELFF. The CDR3 nucleotides read TGCGCCAGCAGCGTACTGATTACTAGCGGCGCGAACACCGGGGAGCTGTTTTTT. The chain has TRBV5-1 and TRBJ2-2; 8 bases match TRBD2. The CDR3 is 18 residues long. The germline CDR1 and CDR2 sequences are SGHRS and YFSETQ. The trim removed 4 bases at V and 0 bases at J, leaving 11 bases unmatched. The full variable domain, its missing parts supplied by reference TRBV5-1 and TRBJ2-2, is KAGVTQTPRYLIKTRGQQVTLSCSPISGHRSVSWYQQTPGQGLQFLFEYFSETQRNKGNFPGRFSGRQFSNSRSEMNVSTLELGDSALYLCASSVLITSGANTGELFFGEGSRLTVL.